This T cell receptor (beta chain) originates from a study of patients and donors after allogeneic stem cell transplantation (dated by TCRdb to 2020 to 2021). The library was prepared using RT-PCR. The data were produced on a NextSeq 550. TCRdb cleaned the public reads at Q25 with fastp, built clones with MiXCR and kept in-frame beta chains. Entries that share a CDR3 protein sequence are merged under the most common genes and DNA. This sample is represented by about a million distinct CDR3 sequences; approximately 18% of them were singletons. In total, the top ten clones hold 6% of the sample. A note on this clonotype: No antigen is known for it. The junction and the germline gene differ at one end; a read error may be behind it.

CDR1 is given as LGHNA and CDR2 as YNFKEQ, both from the germline V gene. From the cysteine up to the phenylalanine, the CDR3 has a length of 17 residues. Only CDR3 DNA is held: 51 bases, read in frame from base 1. The sample comprised blood, either unsorted or a sorted T cell fraction (not recorded which). Recombination connected TRBV4-2 to TRBJ2-1; TRBD2 fits 8 bases in the junction. The TCR sequence derives from a human donor who was either an allogeneic HSCT recipient or a stem cell or donor lymphocyte infusion donor (not recorded which). It is not recorded whose cells these are; they may come from a transplant donor. The CDR3 reads CASTPNPGGASFNEQFF. The DNA sequence is as follows: TGTGCCAGCACACCTAACCCCGGGGGGGCCTCCTTCAATGAGCAGTTCTTC.